The TCR beta chain described here comes from a study of T-cell memory formation after mild COVID-19. About the study: Clusters were largely donor specific. Study-wide results and caveats: Day 15 to 85 contracting clones showed balanced CD4/CD8; day 15 to 37 expanders favored CD4+. Memory cells collected pre-infection included some clones that later responded, suggesting cross-reactive memory joined. CD8+ contracting clones occupied EMRA, while CD4+ ones occupied mainly CM and EM.

Using its own MiXCR run on the 5' RACE reads, TCRdb lists one record per CDR3 protein. There are 150,000 to 200,000 distinct CDR3 sequences in the sample; roughly 12% occur only once, and roughly 3.8% lies in the top ten. The CDR3 sequence is 18 residues long. V was pared by 1 base and J by 1 base, with 14 bases between. Germline CDR1 and CDR2: SGHVS and FNYEAQ. Comments on this clonotype: Its antigen remains unknown.

The sample consisted of PBMCs or a T cell subset sorted from them (not recorded which). This sequence originates from a man between 18 and 35 years old who had mild COVID-19 (a few samples of this study predate the infection). Cell type and time point are not known. J is TRBJ1-6 and V is TRBV7-6; D may be TRBD1 (5 bases). CDR3 coding DNA: TGTGCCAGCAGCTTAGAGGCAGGGCAAGGATCCTATAATTCACCCCTCCACTTT. Translating it yields CASSLEAGQGSYNSPLHF. Full variable domain (rest looked up from reference TRBV7-6 and TRBJ1-6): GAGVSQSPRYKVTKRGQDVALRCDPISGHVSLYWYRQALGQGPEFLTYFNYEAQQDKSGLPNDRFSAERPEGSISTLTIQRTEQRDSAMYRCASSLEAGQGSYNSPLHFGNGTRLTVT.